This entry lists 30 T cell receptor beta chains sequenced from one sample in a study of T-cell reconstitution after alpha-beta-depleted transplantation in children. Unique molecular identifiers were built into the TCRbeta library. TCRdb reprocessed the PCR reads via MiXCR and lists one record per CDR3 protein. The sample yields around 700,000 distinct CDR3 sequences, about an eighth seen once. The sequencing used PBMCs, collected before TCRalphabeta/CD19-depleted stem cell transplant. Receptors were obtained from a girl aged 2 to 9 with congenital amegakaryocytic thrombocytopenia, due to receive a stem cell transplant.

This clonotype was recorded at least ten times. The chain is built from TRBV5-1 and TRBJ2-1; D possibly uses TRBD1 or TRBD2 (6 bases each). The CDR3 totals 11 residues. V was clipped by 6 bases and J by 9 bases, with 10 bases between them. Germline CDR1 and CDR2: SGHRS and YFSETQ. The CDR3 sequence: CASTEGGEQFF. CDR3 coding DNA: TGCGCCAGCACGGAGGGGGGTGAGCAGTTCTTC.

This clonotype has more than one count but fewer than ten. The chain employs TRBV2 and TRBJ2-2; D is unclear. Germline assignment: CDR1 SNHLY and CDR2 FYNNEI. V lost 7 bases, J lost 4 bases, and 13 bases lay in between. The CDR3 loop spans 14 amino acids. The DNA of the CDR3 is TGTGCCAGCACCACGGCTTCGGGCACCGGGGAGCTGTTTTTT. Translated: CASTTASGTGELFF.

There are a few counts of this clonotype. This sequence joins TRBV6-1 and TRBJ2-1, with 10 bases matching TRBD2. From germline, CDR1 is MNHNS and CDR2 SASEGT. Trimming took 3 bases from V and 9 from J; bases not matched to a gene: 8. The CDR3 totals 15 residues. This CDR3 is CASSELAGGLGEQFF. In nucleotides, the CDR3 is TGTGCCAGCAGTGAGTTAGCGGGAGGTTTGGGTGAGCAGTTCTTC.

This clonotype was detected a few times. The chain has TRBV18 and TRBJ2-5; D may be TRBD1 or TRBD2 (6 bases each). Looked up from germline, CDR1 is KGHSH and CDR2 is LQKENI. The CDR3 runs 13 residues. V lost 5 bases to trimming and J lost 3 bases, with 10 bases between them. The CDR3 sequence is CASSAGQKETQYF. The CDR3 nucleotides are TGTGCCAGCTCAGCGGGACAAAAAGAGACCCAGTACTTC.

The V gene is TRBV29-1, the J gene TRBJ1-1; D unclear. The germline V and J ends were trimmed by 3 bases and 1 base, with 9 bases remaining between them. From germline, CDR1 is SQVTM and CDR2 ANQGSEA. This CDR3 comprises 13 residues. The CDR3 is CSVDQSGNTEAFF. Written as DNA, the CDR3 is TGCAGCGTTGATCAGTCGGGGAACACTGAAGCTTTCTTT.

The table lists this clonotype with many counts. The chain's CDR3 is CASSTGTGVAGRETQYF. The CDR3 DNA sequence: TGTGCCAGCAGCACCGGTACGGGAGTAGCGGGAAGAGAGACCCAGTACTTC. This chain links TRBV11-2 with TRBJ2-5; 8 bases map to TRBD2. Trimming at V came to 5 bases and at J to 4 bases, leaving 15 bases not matched to a gene. The CDR3 covers 17 residues. Germline CDR1 is SGHAT and CDR2 is FQNNGV.

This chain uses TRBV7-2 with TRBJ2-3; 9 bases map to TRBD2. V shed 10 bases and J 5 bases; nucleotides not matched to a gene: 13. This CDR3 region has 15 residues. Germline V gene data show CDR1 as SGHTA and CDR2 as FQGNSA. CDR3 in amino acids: CATSGGRARVDTQYF. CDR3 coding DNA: TGTGCCACCTCGGGCGGGAGGGCCCGTGTAGATACGCAGTATTTT.

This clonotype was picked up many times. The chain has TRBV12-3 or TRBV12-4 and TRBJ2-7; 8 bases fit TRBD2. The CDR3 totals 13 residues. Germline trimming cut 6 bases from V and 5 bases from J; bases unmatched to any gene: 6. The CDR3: CASSLGGADEQYF. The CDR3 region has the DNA TGTGCCAGCAGCCTCGGGGGGGCGGACGAGCAGTACTTC.

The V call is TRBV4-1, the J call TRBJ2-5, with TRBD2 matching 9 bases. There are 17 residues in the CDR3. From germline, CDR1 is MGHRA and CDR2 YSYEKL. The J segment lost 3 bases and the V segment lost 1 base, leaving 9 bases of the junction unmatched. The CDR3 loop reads CASSQVEASGTKETQYF. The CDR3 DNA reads TGCGCCAGCAGCCAAGTCGAAGCTAGCGGGACAAAAGAGACCCAGTACTTC.

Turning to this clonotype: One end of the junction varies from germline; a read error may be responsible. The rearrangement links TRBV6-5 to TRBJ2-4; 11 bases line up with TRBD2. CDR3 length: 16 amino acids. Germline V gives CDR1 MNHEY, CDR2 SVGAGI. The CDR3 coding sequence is TGTGCCAGCAGTTACGTAGCGGGAGGGCCCCTAAACGTTCAGTACTTC. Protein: CASSYVAGGPLNVQYF.

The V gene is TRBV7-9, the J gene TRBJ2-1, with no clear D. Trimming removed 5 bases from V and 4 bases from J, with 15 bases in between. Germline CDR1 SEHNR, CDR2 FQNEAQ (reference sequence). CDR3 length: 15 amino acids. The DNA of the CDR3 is TGTGCCAGCAGCCCGCCCGATGCCCAGTACAATGAGCAGTTCTTC. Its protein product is CASSPPDAQYNEQFF.

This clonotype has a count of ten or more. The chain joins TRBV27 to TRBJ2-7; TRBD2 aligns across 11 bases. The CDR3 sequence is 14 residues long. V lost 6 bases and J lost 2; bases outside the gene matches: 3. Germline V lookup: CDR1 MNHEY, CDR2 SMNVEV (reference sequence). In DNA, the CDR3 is TGTGCCAGCAGAGCGGGACTAGCGGCCTACGAGCAGTACTTC. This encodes CASRAGLAAYEQYF.

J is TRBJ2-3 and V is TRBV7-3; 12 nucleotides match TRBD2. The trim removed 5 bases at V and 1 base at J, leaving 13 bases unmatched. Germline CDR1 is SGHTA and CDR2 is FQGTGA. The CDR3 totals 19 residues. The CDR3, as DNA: TGTGCCAGCAGCCCGTTAACAAGACTAGCGGGAGATGGCACAGATACGCAGTATTTT. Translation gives CASSPLTRLAGDGTDTQYF.

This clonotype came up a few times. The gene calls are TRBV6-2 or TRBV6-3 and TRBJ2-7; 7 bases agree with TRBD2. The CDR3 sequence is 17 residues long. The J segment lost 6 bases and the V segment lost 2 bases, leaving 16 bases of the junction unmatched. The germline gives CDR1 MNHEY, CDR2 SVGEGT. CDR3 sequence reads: CASSYKVAGTYRGEQYF. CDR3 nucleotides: TGTGCCAGCAGTTACAAAGTAGCGGGTACGTACCGCGGCGAGCAGTACTTC.

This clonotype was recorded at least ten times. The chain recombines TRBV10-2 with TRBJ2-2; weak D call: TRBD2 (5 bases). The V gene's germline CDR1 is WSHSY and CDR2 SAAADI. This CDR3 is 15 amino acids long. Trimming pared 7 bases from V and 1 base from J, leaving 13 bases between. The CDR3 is CASMVIGLNTGELFF. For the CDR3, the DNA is TGCGCCAGCATGGTGATCGGACTGAACACCGGGGAGCTGTTTTTT.

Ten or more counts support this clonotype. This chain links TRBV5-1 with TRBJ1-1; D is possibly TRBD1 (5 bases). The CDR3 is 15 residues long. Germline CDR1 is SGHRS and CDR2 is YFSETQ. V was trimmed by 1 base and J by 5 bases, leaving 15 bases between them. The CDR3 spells CASSLKNGGATEAFF. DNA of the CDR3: TGCGCCAGCAGCTTGAAGAACGGAGGGGCGACTGAAGCTTTCTTT.

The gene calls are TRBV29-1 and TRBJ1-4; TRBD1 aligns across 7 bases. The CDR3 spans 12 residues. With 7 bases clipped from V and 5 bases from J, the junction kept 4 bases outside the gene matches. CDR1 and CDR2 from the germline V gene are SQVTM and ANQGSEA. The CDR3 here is CSAGTANEKLFF. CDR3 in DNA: TGCAGCGCTGGGACAGCAAATGAAAAACTGTTTTTT.

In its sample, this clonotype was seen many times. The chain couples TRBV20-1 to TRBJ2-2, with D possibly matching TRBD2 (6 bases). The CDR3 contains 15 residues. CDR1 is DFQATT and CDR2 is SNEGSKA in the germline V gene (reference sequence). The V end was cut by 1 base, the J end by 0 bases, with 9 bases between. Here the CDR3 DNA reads TGCAGTGCTAGAGTTGGCGGGACGAACACCGGGGAGCTGTTTTTT. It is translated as CSARVGGTNTGELFF.

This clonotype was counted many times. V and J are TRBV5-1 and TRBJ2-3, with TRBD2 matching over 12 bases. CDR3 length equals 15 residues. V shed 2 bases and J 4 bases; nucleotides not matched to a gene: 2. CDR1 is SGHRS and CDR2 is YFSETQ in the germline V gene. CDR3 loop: CASSFLAGGADTQYF. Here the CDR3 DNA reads TGCGCCAGCAGCTTCCTAGCGGGAGGGGCAGATACGCAGTATTTT.

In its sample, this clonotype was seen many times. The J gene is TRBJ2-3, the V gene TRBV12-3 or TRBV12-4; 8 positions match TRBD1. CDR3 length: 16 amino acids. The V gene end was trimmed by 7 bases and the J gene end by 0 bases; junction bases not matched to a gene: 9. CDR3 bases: TGTGCCAGCAAAACGGACAGGGATTTTAGCACAGATACGCAGTATTTT. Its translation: CASKTDRDFSTDTQYF.

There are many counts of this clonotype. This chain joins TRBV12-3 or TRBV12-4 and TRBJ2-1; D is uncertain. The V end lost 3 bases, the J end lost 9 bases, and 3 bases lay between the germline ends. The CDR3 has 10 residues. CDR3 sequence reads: CASSLLEQFF. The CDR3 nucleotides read TGTGCCAGCAGTTTGCTTGAGCAGTTCTTC.

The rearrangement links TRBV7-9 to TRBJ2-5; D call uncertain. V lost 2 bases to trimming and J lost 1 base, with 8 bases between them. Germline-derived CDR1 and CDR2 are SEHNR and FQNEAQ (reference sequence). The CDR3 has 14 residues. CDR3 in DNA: TGTGCCAGCAGCTTACTAGGGTCCCAAGAGACCCAGTACTTC. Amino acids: CASSLLGSQETQYF.

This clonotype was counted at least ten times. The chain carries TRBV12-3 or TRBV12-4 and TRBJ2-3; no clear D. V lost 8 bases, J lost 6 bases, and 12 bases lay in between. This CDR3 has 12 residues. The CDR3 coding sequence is TGTGCCAGCCGGACCACGATGGATACGCAGTATTTT. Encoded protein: CASRTTMDTQYF.

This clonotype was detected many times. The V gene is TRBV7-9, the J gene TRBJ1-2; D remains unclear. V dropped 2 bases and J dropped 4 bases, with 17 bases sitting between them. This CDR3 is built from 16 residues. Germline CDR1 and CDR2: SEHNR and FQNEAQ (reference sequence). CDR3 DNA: TGTGCCAGCAGCTTATCAGTTACGGGGAAGAGCTATGGCTACACCTTC. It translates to CASSLSVTGKSYGYTF.

This CDR3 reads CASISGRGYEQFF. DNA of the CDR3: TGTGCCAGCATTAGCGGGAGAGGATATGAGCAGTTCTTC. The chain is built from TRBV27 and TRBJ2-1, with 9 positions matching TRBD2. CDR3 size: 13 residues. Per germline, CDR1 MNHEY and CDR2 SMNVEV (reference sequence). V was clipped by 7 bases and J by 8 bases; unmatched bases: 6.

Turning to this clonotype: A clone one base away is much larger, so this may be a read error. CDR3 nucleotide sequence: TGCAGTGCTAGAGAAGCTAACGGGAGATCCTACGAGCAGTACTTC. This sequence encodes CSAREANGRSYEQYF. This chain links TRBV20-1 with TRBJ2-7; D perhaps matches TRBD2 (6 bases). The CDR3 is 15 residues long. The germline gives CDR1 DFQATT, CDR2 SNEGSKA (reference sequence). V was cut by 0 bases and J by 1 base, with 13 bases left in between.

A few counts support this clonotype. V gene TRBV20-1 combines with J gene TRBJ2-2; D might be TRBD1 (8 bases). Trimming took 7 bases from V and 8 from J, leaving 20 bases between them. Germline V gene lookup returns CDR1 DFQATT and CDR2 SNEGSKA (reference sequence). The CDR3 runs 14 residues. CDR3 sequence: CSVPGQGGSGELFF. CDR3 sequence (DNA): TGCAGTGTACCCGGACAGGGAGGGTCTGGGGAGCTGTTTTTT.

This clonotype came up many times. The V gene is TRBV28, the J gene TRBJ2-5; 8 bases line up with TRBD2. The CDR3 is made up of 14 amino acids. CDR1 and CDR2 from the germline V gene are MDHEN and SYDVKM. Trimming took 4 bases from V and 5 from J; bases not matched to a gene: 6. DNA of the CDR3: TGTGCCAGCAGTTATCATAGCGGGAAGGAGACCCAGTACTTC. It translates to CASSYHSGKETQYF.

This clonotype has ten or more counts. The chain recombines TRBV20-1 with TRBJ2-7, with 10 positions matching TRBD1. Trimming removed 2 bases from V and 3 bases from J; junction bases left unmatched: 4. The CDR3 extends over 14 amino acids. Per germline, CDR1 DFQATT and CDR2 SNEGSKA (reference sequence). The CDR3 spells CSARKGQGFYEQYF. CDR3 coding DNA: TGCAGTGCTAGAAAGGGACAGGGGTTCTACGAGCAGTACTTC.

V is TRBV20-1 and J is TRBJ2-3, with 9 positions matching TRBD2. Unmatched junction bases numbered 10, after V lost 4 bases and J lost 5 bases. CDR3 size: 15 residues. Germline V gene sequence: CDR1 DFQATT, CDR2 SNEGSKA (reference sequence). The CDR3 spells CSATPSGIEGDTQYF. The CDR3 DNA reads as TGCAGTGCTACCCCTAGCGGGATCGAGGGAGATACGCAGTATTTT.